These 25 T cell receptor beta chains were sequenced from one sample in a study of blood T cells in healthy people across ages (dated by TCRdb to between 2015 and 2017). Library preparation employed 5' RACE. Sequenced on an Illumina HiSeq 2500. A second PCR of roughly 7 to 11 cycles was performed with a sample-barcoded 5' primer and a J-beta primer mix. TCRdb reanalyzed the raw reads on its own, using fastp at Q25 for trimming and MiXCR for clone calling, and kept in-frame beta chains. Duplicate CDR3 protein sequences are folded into a single record with the most common DNA and genes. Across this sample there are hundreds of thousands of distinct CDR3 sequences, with roughly 64% seen only once. Around 20% of the sample is held by the ten biggest clonotypes. Sequenced: blood. The receptors were sampled from a man aged 25-45 years in good health.

The V gene is TRBV28, the J gene TRBJ2-3; a possible D gene is TRBD1 (6 bases). The CDR3 is 13 residues long. Germline values: CDR1 MDHEN, CDR2 SYDVKM. The V gene lost 8 bases and the J gene lost 4 bases, with 13 bases spanning the gap. CDR3 DNA sequence: TGTGCCAGCTCGACAGGTGCCCCAGATACGCAGTATTTT. It encodes CASSTGAPDTQYF. Drawing the rest from reference TRBV28 and TRBJ2-3, the complete variable domain is DVKVTQSSRYLVKRTGEKVFLECVQDMDHENMFWYRQDPGLGLRLIYFSYDVKMKEKGDIPEGYSVSREKKERFSLILESASTNQTSMYLCASSTGAPDTQYFGPGTRLTVL.

This chain connects TRBV6-5 to TRBJ2-3; no reliable D call. CDR3 length: 11 amino acids. Germline V gene data show CDR1 as MNHEY and CDR2 as SVGAGI. Trimming pared 6 bases from V and 8 bases from J, leaving 9 bases between. The CDR3 protein is CASRGRSTQYF. CDR3 nucleotides: TGTGCCAGCAGGGGCAGGAGTACGCAGTATTTT.

This clonotype was counted only a few times. V and J are TRBV15 and TRBJ1-2; no clear D. CDR1 LNHNV and CDR2 YYDKDF come from the germline V gene (reference sequence). There are 17 residues in the CDR3. V was pared by 2 bases and J by 0 bases, with 16 bases between. The CDR3 sequence is CATSRTLSVQTNYGYTF. Written as DNA, the CDR3 is TGTGCCACCAGCAGAACCCTCTCTGTGCAGACTAACTATGGCTACACCTTC.

The count of this clonotype is one. The CDR3 region has the DNA TGTGCCAGCAGCCGTAGGGGAACTGAGCAGTACTTC. Translation: CASSRRGTEQYF. The V gene is TRBV9, the J gene TRBJ2-4, with a tentative D call TRBD1 (5 bases). V was pared by 4 bases and J by 13 bases, with 15 bases between. This CDR3 is 12 amino acids long. Germline values: CDR1 SGDLS, CDR2 YYNGEE.

The CDR3 here is CSVEERGSYNEQYF. For the CDR3, the DNA is TGCAGCGTTGAGGAGCGGGGCTCCTACAATGAGCAGTACTTC. The V and J genes are TRBV29-1 and TRBJ2-7, with 7 bases fitting TRBD2. The germline gives CDR1 SQVTM, CDR2 ANQGSEA. This CDR3 comprises 14 residues. The V segment lost 3 bases and the J segment 7 bases; nucleotides outside the gene matches: 12.

The rearrangement joins TRBV20-1 to TRBJ2-5, with D maybe TRBD1 (6 bases). The CDR3 consists of 12 residues. The V and J ends lost 6 bases and 4 bases respectively, with 12 bases between them. CDR1 and CDR2 from the germline V gene are DFQATT and SNEGSKA (reference sequence). The CDR3 region has the DNA TGCAGTGCCCGTGAAGGGGGAGAGACCCAGTACTTC. Translated: CSAREGGETQYF.

The chain employs TRBV7-9 and TRBJ1-2; D call uncertain. V lost 6 bases to trimming and J lost 3 bases, with 11 bases between them. Germline loops: CDR1 SEHNR, CDR2 FQNEAQ (reference sequence). This CDR3 is built from 13 residues. In DNA, the CDR3 is TGTGCCAGCAGTCACGACGGATACTATGGCTACACCTTC. Translated, it gives CASSHDGYYGYTF.

The V and J genes are TRBV28 and TRBJ2-4; 11 bases line up with TRBD1. The CDR3 loop spans 15 amino acids. Unmatched junction bases numbered 7, after V lost 4 bases and J lost 8 bases. In germline, CDR1 is MDHEN, CDR2 SYDVKM. CDR3 region: CASSWTGGEFHIQYF. Here the CDR3 DNA reads TGTGCCAGCAGTTGGACAGGGGGCGAGTTTCACATTCAGTACTTC.

The chain has TRBV6-6 and TRBJ2-1; no reliable D call. The J call may be wrong; the DNA end is better matched by TRBJ2-7. Germline V gene data show CDR1 as MNHNY and CDR2 as SVGAGI (reference sequence). The CDR3 contains 12 residues. The DNA of the CDR3 is TGTGCCAGCAGTACCTCAGGCTACGAGCAGTACTTC. Translating it yields CASSTSGYEQYF.

This clonotype was counted between two and nine times. This sequence joins TRBV13 and TRBJ2-5; maybe TRBD1 (6 bases). The J call may be in error: the DNA end matches TRBJ2-7 better. The CDR3 covers 14 residues. Germline CDR1 and CDR2: PRHDT and FYEKMQ (reference sequence). The CDR3 region has the DNA TGTGCCAGCAGCATAACAGGGCCCCAAGGCGAGCAGTACTTC. Its translation is CASSITGPQGEQYF.

This chain connects TRBV7-9 to TRBJ1-1; D may be TRBD1 (5 bases). Looked up from germline, CDR1 is SEHNR and CDR2 is FQNEAQ (reference sequence). Trimming stripped 0 bases from V and 6 bases from J, with 11 bases between. The CDR3 loop spans 14 amino acids. The DNA of the CDR3 is TGTGCCAGCAGCTTAGCGGGGGTTCTCGCTGAAGCTTTCTTT. Translating gives CASSLAGVLAEAFF. Complete variable domain (other parts from reference TRBV7-9 and TRBJ1-1): DTGVSQNPRHKITKRGQNVTFRCDPISEHNRLYWYRQTLGQGPEFLTYFQNEAQLEKSRLLSDRFSAERPKGSFSTLEIQRTEQGDSAMYLCASSLAGVLAEAFFGQGTRLTVV.

With respect to this clonotype: Germline is not matched at one junction end, which may reflect a read error. This chain connects TRBV7-9 to TRBJ1-2, with a possible D match to TRBD1 (5 bases). CDR3 length: 14 amino acids. Germline loops: CDR1 SEHNR, CDR2 FQNEAQ (reference sequence). The CDR3 DNA follows: TGTGTCAGCAGCTCAGGAACAGGACGCTATGGCTACACCTTC. Amino acids: CVSSSGTGRYGYTF.

This clonotype was seen at least ten times. The J gene is TRBJ2-5, the V gene TRBV7-2, with 7 bases that match TRBD2. This CDR3 is built from 14 residues. Per germline, CDR1 SGHTA and CDR2 FQGNSA. V gave up 6 bases and J gave up 2 bases; unmatched junction bases: 6. The CDR3 sequence: CASRRPGLQETQYF. In DNA form, the CDR3 reads TGTGCCAGCAGACGACCGGGACTACAAGAGACCCAGTACTTC.

The chain recombines TRBV5-1 with TRBJ2-4; a weak D match, TRBD2 (5 bases). The DNA end is a closer match to TRBJ2-7, so the J assignment may be wrong. CDR1 and CDR2 (germline): SGHRS, YFSETQ. The CDR3 loop spans 15 amino acids. CDR3 protein: CASSQSGPETYEQYF. As DNA, the CDR3 is TGCGCCAGCAGCCAAAGCGGCCCGGAAACCTACGAGCAGTACTTC.

This rearrangement joins TRBV3-1 to TRBJ1-5; 9 bases line up with TRBD1. CDR3 length equals 15 residues. The V gene's germline CDR1 is LGHDT and CDR2 YNNKEL (reference sequence). The trim removed 5 bases at V and 7 bases at J, leaving 9 bases unmatched. CDR3: CASSFSTGGRQPQHF. CDR3 DNA: TGTGCCAGCAGCTTTTCTACAGGGGGCCGGCAGCCCCAGCATTTT. Full variable domain (missing parts from reference TRBV3-1 and TRBJ1-5): DTAVSQTPKYLVTQMGNDKSIKCEQNLGHDTMYWYKQDSKKFLKIMFSYNNKELIINETVPNRFSPKSPDKAHLNLHINSLELGDSAVYFCASSFSTGGRQPQHFGDGTRLSIL.

V gene TRBV20-1 combines with J gene TRBJ1-1; 8 bases fit TRBD1. The CDR3 length is 14 residues. Germline values: CDR1 DFQATT, CDR2 SNEGSKA (reference sequence). V shed 4 bases, J shed 1 base, and the junction held 5 bases outside the gene matches. This CDR3 reads CSAKRTGSNTEAFF. The CDR3 coding sequence is TGCAGTGCTAAACGGACAGGGTCGAACACTGAAGCTTTCTTT.

This clonotype was seen more than once but under ten times. The CDR3 reads CASSFRGGSTDTQYF. The CDR3, as DNA: TGTGCCAGCAGTTTTCGCGGGGGAAGCACAGATACGCAGTATTTT. The chain joins TRBV12-3 or TRBV12-4 to TRBJ2-3; 7 nucleotides agree with TRBD2. This CDR3 has 15 residues. V gave up 3 bases and J gave up 0 bases; unmatched junction bases: 3.

The chain employs TRBV20-1 and TRBJ2-1; tentatively, D is TRBD2 (5 bases). Deletions cut 8 bases from V and 4 bases from J, with 18 bases between. The CDR3 is made up of 14 amino acids. Germline V gene data show CDR1 as DFQATT and CDR2 as SNEGSKA (reference sequence). Written as DNA, the CDR3 is TGCAGTACGACCCGGGGTATGGGGTACAATGAGCAGTTCTTC. It is translated as CSTTRGMGYNEQFF.

About this clonotype: A much larger clone is a single base away; this may be a read error. V gene TRBV3-1 combines with J gene TRBJ1-1; 7 bases line up with TRBD1. The CDR3 contains 14 residues. Germline V CDR1 and CDR2: LGHDT, YNNKEL (reference sequence). CDR3 residues: CACSPTGVGTEAFF. CDR3 DNA sequence: TGTGCCTGCAGCCCAACAGGGGTGGGCACTGAAGCTTTCTTT.

In its sample, this clonotype was seen a few times. The chain carries TRBV20-1 and TRBJ1-2; 8 positions match TRBD1. The CDR3 is made up of 13 amino acids. J lost 2 bases, V lost 3 bases, and 2 bases had no gene match. The germline CDR1 and CDR2 sequences are DFQATT and SNEGSKA (reference sequence). The CDR3 DNA reads TGCAGTGCTAGCGGACAGGGAAACTATGGCTACACCTTC. Protein sequence: CSASGQGNYGYTF.

This clonotype was recorded only once. The gene calls are TRBV6-5 and TRBJ1-2; 11 nucleotides line up with TRBD1. Germline CDR1 reads MNHEY; CDR2 reads SVGAGI. This CDR3 contains 16 residues. The V gene end was trimmed by 2 bases and the J gene end by 4 bases; junction bases not matched to a gene: 6. Written as DNA, the CDR3 is TGTGCCAGCAGTTACACCCACGGACAGGGGGCCTATGGCTACACCTTC. Protein product: CASSYTHGQGAYGYTF.

This sequence joins TRBV15 and TRBJ2-4, with TRBD2 identical over 7 bases. Near its end, the DNA agrees better with TRBJ2-7, so the J call may be wrong. The CDR3 has 16 amino acids. Looked up from germline, CDR1 is LNHNV and CDR2 is YYDKDF (reference sequence). CDR3 residues: CATSRSMGRAGYEQYF. In DNA, the CDR3 is TGTGCCACCAGCAGGAGCATGGGACGAGCGGGGTACGAGCAGTACTTC.

The chain employs TRBV7-2 and TRBJ2-7; 9 nucleotides agree with TRBD1. Per germline, CDR1 SGHTA and CDR2 FQGNSA. Trimming removed 3 bases from V and 4 bases from J; junction bases left unmatched: 7. The CDR3 is 15 amino acids. The CDR3 coding sequence is TGTGCCAGCAGCTTCGGAGGGGACAGGGAATACGAGCAGTACTTC. It specifies CASSFGGDREYEQYF.

The chain combines TRBV12-3 or TRBV12-4 with TRBJ2-5, with 10 positions matching TRBD1. Trimming removed 6 bases from V and 11 bases from J; junction bases left unmatched: 18. CDR3 length equals 16 residues. CDR3 in DNA: TGTGCCAGCAGCCCAAACCCGGGACAGGGGTTCGATGAGCAGTACTTC. Encoded protein: CASSPNPGQGFDEQYF.

The V and J genes are TRBV6-1 and TRBJ1-5; 7 bases align to TRBD1. V was clipped by 6 bases and J by 0 bases; unmatched bases: 11. Per the germline V gene, CDR1 is MNHNS and CDR2 is SASEGT. The CDR3 runs to 17 residues. This CDR3 is CASRPRTGAASNQPQHF. The CDR3, as DNA: TGTGCCAGCAGACCCCGTACAGGGGCCGCTAGCAATCAGCCCCAGCATTTT.